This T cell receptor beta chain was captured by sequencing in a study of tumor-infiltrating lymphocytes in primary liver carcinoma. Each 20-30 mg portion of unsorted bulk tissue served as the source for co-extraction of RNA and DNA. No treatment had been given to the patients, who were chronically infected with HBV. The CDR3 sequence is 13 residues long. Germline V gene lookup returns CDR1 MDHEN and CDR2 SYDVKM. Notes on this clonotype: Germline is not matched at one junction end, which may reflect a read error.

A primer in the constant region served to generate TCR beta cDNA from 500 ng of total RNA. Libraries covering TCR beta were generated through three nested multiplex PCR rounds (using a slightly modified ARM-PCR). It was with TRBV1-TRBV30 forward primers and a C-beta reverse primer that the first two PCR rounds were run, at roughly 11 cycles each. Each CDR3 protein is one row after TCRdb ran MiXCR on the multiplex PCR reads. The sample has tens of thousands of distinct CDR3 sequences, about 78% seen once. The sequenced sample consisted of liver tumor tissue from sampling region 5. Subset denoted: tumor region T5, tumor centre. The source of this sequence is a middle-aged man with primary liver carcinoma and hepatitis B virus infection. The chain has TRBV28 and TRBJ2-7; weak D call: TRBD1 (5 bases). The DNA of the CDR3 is TGTGCCAGCGGTTTACAGAGGCCTGTGGGGCAGTATTTC. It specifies CASGLQRPVGQYF. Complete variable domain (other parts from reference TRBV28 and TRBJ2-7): DVKVTQSSRYLVKRTGEKVFLECVQDMDHENMFWYRQDPGLGLRLIYFSYDVKMKEKGDIPEGYSVSREKKERFSLILESASTNQTSMYLCASGLQRPVGQYFGPGTRLTVT.